The 8 T cell receptor beta chains reported below all come from one sample, sequenced in a study of identical twins. TCRdb reanalysed the 5' RACE reads using MiXCR and keeps one entry per CDR3 protein. This table holds more than 400,000 distinct CDR3 sequences, approximately 16% found once. The sample was also reused in another study, on yellow fever vaccine responses in identical twins.

What was sequenced was CD4+ T cells sorted from blood. Every receptor here comes from a woman under 30 in good health.

Written as DNA, the CDR3 is TGTGCCAGCAGTGCAGGGTTCTCCTACAATGAGCAGTTCTTC. This sequence encodes CASSAGFSYNEQFF. This rearrangement joins TRBV5-8 to TRBJ2-1; D perhaps matches TRBD1 (5 bases). V dropped 5 bases and J dropped 0 bases, with 9 bases sitting between them. There are 14 residues in the CDR3. CDR1 and CDR2 (germline): SGHTS, YDEGEE. Combining the CDR3 with reference TRBV5-8 and TRBJ2-1 gives the whole variable domain EAGVTQSPTHLIKTRGQQATLRCSPISGHTSVYWYQQALGLGLQFLLWYDEGEERNRGNFPPRFSGRQFPNYSSELNVNALELEDSALYLCASSAGFSYNEQFFGPGTRLTVL.

This clonotype was counted a few times. This chain links TRBV5-1 with TRBJ2-7; weak D call: TRBD2 (5 bases). Germline loops: CDR1 SGHRS, CDR2 YFSETQ. V lost 4 bases and J 1 base, leaving 15 bases between the germline ends. The CDR3 sequence is 15 residues long. CDR3 nucleotide sequence: TGCGCCAGCAGCGCCGGACTGGACGGATCCTACGAGCAGTACGTC. Its protein product is CASSAGLDGSYEQYV.

The V call is TRBV3-1, the J call TRBJ2-7; the D is unclear. Germline V CDR1 and CDR2: LGHDT, YNNKEL (reference sequence). The length of the CDR3 is 15 residues. The ends were cut back, 0 bases at V and 7 bases at J, with 16 bases in the middle. This CDR3 reads CASSQDKLSFGEQYF. The CDR3 DNA reads as TGTGCCAGCAGCCAAGATAAACTATCTTTCGGGGAGCAGTACTTC.

The chain employs TRBV29-1 and TRBJ2-7; D may be TRBD2 (5 bases). The CDR3 is 15 residues long. Trimming took off 0 bases at V and 4 bases at J, with 16 bases between the two ends. Germline CDR1 reads SQVTM; CDR2 reads ANQGSEA. CDR3 sequence: CSVEDPGGLSYEQYF. The CDR3 coding sequence is TGCAGCGTTGAAGATCCAGGAGGTCTTTCTTACGAGCAGTACTTC.

This clonotype was counted a few times. The chain uses TRBV7-9 and TRBJ1-5; 7 bases match TRBD1. V was clipped by 5 bases and J by 2 bases; unmatched bases: 6. Germline CDR1 and CDR2: SEHNR and FQNEAQ (reference sequence). This CDR3 has 15 residues. CDR3 protein: CASSETGIGNQPQHF. CDR3 nucleotides: TGTGCCAGCAGCGAGACAGGGATAGGCAATCAGCCCCAGCATTTT.

V and J are TRBV2 and TRBJ2-6; TRBD1 aligns across 10 bases. The length of the CDR3 is 17 residues. CDR1 and CDR2 from the germline V gene are SNHLY and FYNNEI. J gave up 1 base and V 4 bases, and 4 bases lay outside the gene matches. The CDR3 region is CASSGRQGASGANVLTF. The CDR3 bases are TGTGCCAGCAGTGGGCGACAGGGGGCTTCTGGGGCCAACGTCCTGACTTTC.

The chain joins TRBV6-1 to TRBJ2-1; TRBD1 aligns across 7 bases. Germline CDR1 and CDR2: MNHNS and SASEGT. Trimming removed 8 bases from V and 9 bases from J; junction bases left unmatched: 7. This CDR3 is 12 amino acids long. CDR3 in amino acids: CASHLQGTEQFF. The CDR3 DNA reads TGTGCCAGCCACTTACAGGGGACTGAGCAGTTCTTC.

The chain employs TRBV2 and TRBJ2-7; weak D call: TRBD1 (6 bases). Germline lookup yields CDR1 SNHLY and CDR2 FYNNEI. Trimming removed 3 bases from V and 0 bases from J, with 12 bases in between. CDR3 length: 15 amino acids. The CDR3 DNA follows: TGTGCCAGCAGTGAGGGGACATACAGCTCCTACGAGCAGTACTTC. This translates into CASSEGTYSSYEQYF.